The subject of this entry is one T cell receptor (beta chain). CDR1 and CDR2 (germline): KGHDR, SFDVKD. CDR3 length: 18 amino acids. Between the trimmed V and J ends, which lost 1 base and 4 bases, there was a span of 19 bases. Assay used: immunoSEQ multiplex PCR; TCRdb lists only in-frame clones, some missing. This sample has about 73,000 clones, with approximately 83% found just once. These data belong to a study of blood T cell repertoires in COVID-19. What was sequenced was peripheral blood. The chain couples TRBV24-1 to TRBJ2-1, with D possibly matching TRBD2 (5 bases). The sequence was collected from a woman aged 60-75 years with acute or convalescent COVID-19. As DNA, the CDR3 is TGTGCCACCAGTGATTTCCGAGGGCAGGCCGCATTGTACAATGAGCAGTTCTTC. Translated: CATSDFRGQAALYNEQFF.